A selection of T cell receptor beta chains follows, all from one sample in a study of T cells in Graves' hyperthyroidism and ophthalmopathy. TCRdb reprocessed the multiplex PCR reads with MiXCR, giving one entry per CDR3 protein. The sample shows more than 300,000 distinct CDR3 sequences, approximately 15% of them seen only once. Sequenced: blood. These TCRs come from a young woman with Graves' hyperthyroidism. Both conserved end residues are part of each CDR3. Fields, in order: J gene, D gene, clone size, V gene, CDR3 protein, CDR3 DNA. The D gene is left open where the match is weak. Size tells how often a clone was seen (once, few, many) or the class of an expanded clone, and some rows leave it out.

j_gene: TRBJ2-6; d_gene: NA; abundance: NA; v_gene: TRBV19; CDR3aa: CASSRDSGANVLTF; CDR3nt: TGTGCCAGTAGTCGGGACTCTGGGGCCAACGTCCTGACTTTC
j_gene: TRBJ1-2; d_gene: NA; abundance: few; v_gene: TRBV25-1; CDR3aa: CANSGGLGYTF; CDR3nt: TGTGCCAACAGCGGGGGGCTCGGCTACACCTTC
j_gene: TRBJ1-6; d_gene: NA; abundance: many; v_gene: TRBV11-2; CDR3aa: CASTAQGSPLHF; CDR3nt: TGTGCCAGCACCGCACAGGGTTCACCCCTCCACTTT
j_gene: TRBJ2-7; d_gene: NA; abundance: many; v_gene: TRBV5-6; CDR3aa: CASRPGTGNREQYF; CDR3nt: TGTGCCAGCAGGCCCGGGACGGGGAATAGGGAGCAGTACTTC
j_gene: TRBJ1-1; d_gene: NA; abundance: many; v_gene: TRBV29-1; CDR3aa: CSVRGGQRNTEAFF; CDR3nt: TGCAGCGTCCGGGGGGGACAACGGAACACTGAAGCTTTCTTT
j_gene: TRBJ2-3; d_gene: NA; abundance: many; v_gene: TRBV7-2; CDR3aa: CASSLAYSGDTQYF; CDR3nt: TGTGCCAGCAGCTTAGCTTACTCGGGAGATACGCAGTATTTT
j_gene: TRBJ1-2; d_gene: NA; abundance: few; v_gene: TRBV28; CDR3aa: CASSLDLVGGYGYTF; CDR3nt: TGTGCCAGCAGTTTGGATTTGGTCGGGGGCTATGGCTACACCTTC
j_gene: TRBJ2-7; d_gene: TRBD2; abundance: few; v_gene: TRBV20-1; CDR3aa: CSARAAGVPYEQYF; CDR3nt: TGCAGTGCGAGGGCAGCGGGAGTCCCCTACGAGCAGTACTTC
j_gene: TRBJ1-3; d_gene: NA; abundance: NA; v_gene: TRBV7-2; CDR3aa: CASSQRAANSGSTIYF; CDR3nt: TGTGCCAGCAGCCAGAGGGCGGCTAACTCTGGAAGCACCATATATTTT
j_gene: TRBJ1-6; d_gene: TRBD1; abundance: many; v_gene: TRBV5-1; CDR3aa: CASSPDRTGPSPLHF; CDR3nt: TGCGCCAGCAGCCCGGACCGGACAGGGCCTTCACCCCTCCACTTT
j_gene: TRBJ2-3; d_gene: TRBD1; abundance: many; v_gene: TRBV28; CDR3aa: CASSLRDSITDTQYF; CDR3nt: TGTGCCAGCAGCCTCCGGGACAGTATCACAGATACGCAGTATTTT
j_gene: TRBJ2-7; d_gene: TRBD2; abundance: few; v_gene: TRBV20-1; CDR3aa: CSAYISGRASYEQYF; CDR3nt: TGCAGTGCTTATATTAGCGGGAGGGCATCCTACGAGCAGTACTTC
j_gene: TRBJ1-1; d_gene: TRBD1; abundance: NA; v_gene: TRBV2; CDR3aa: CASSGEQGASEAFF; CDR3nt: TGTGCCAGCAGTGGCGAACAGGGGGCAAGTGAAGCTTTCTTT
j_gene: TRBJ1-6; d_gene: NA; abundance: many; v_gene: TRBV28; CDR3aa: CASSSPLGRAGTSPLHF; CDR3nt: TGTGCCAGCAGTTCCCCTCTCGGCAGGGCGGGGACTTCACCCCTCCACTTT
j_gene: TRBJ1-6; d_gene: TRBD1; abundance: few; v_gene: TRBV20-1; CDR3aa: CSAGTGVFNSPLHF; CDR3nt: TGCAGTGCCGGGACAGGGGTGTTTAATTCACCCCTCCACTTT
j_gene: TRBJ2-1; d_gene: TRBD2; abundance: NA; v_gene: TRBV20-1; CDR3aa: CSAGTSGSIREQFF; CDR3nt: TGCAGTGCTGGAACTAGCGGGAGTATCCGTGAGCAGTTCTTC
j_gene: TRBJ2-7; d_gene: NA; abundance: many; v_gene: TRBV27; CDR3aa: CASSPGPYEQYF; CDR3nt: TGTGCCAGCAGTCCAGGGCCCTACGAGCAGTACTTC
j_gene: TRBJ1-2; d_gene: NA; abundance: many; v_gene: TRBV7-2; CDR3aa: CASSSATGNYGYTF; CDR3nt: TGTGCCAGCAGTTCAGCGACGGGAAACTATGGCTACACCTTC
j_gene: TRBJ1-1; d_gene: TRBD1; abundance: many; v_gene: TRBV28; CDR3aa: CATRTGVAFF; CDR3nt: TGTGCCACCCGGACAGGGGTGGCTTTCTTT
j_gene: TRBJ1-5; d_gene: NA; abundance: many; v_gene: TRBV28; CDR3aa: CASSFRQAFSDQPQHF; CDR3nt: TGTGCCAGCAGTTTTCGTCAGGCGTTCTCGGATCAGCCCCAGCATTTT
j_gene: TRBJ1-5; d_gene: NA; abundance: many; v_gene: TRBV6-1; CDR3aa: CASSVWGSGSNQPQHF; CDR3nt: TGTGCCAGCAGTGTATGGGGGTCGGGGAGCAATCAGCCCCAGCATTTT
j_gene: TRBJ2-7; d_gene: NA; abundance: many; v_gene: TRBV12-3/TRBV12-4; CDR3aa: CASSSLTSARGEQYF; CDR3nt: TGTGCCAGCAGTTCCCTTACTAGCGCTAGGGGGGAGCAGTACTTC
j_gene: TRBJ1-1; d_gene: NA; abundance: NA; v_gene: TRBV12-3/TRBV12-4; CDR3aa: CASSLARGSAEAFF; CDR3nt: TGTGCCAGCAGTTTAGCGCGGGGGTCGGCTGAAGCTTTCTTT